This is a list of T cell receptor beta chains from one sample in a study of T cells in localized non-small cell lung cancer. Using immunoSEQ multiplex PCR, the repertoire was profiled, and TCRdb retains in-frame clones only, with some absent. Among about 72,000 clones listed, around 85% were seen once. The sample in question was peripheral blood, obtained before any cancer treatment. Receptor source: a female donor older than 55 with stage I lung adenocarcinoma. The CDR3 runs from the conserved cysteine through the conserved F or W. The D gene is left open where the match is weak. Clone size is not always given. Where it is, it says once, few, many or a class for expanded clones.

D: NA
V: TRBV5-1
size: once
J: TRBJ1-3
length: 15
DNA: TGCGCCAGCAGCTTGAGGGGGGACTCTGGAAACACCATATATTTT
CDR3: CASSLRGDSGNTIYF

D: TRBD1
V: TRBV6-5
size: NA
J: TRBJ2-1
length: 15
DNA: TGTGCCAGCAGTTACTTGGGACAGGGGGGGCATGAGCAGTTCTTC
CDR3: CASSYLGQGGHEQFF

D: NA
V: TRBV11-3
size: NA
J: TRBJ1-2
length: 14
DNA: TGTGCCAGCAGCTTAGGGGATTGGACGGAAGGCTACACCTTC
CDR3: CASSLGDWTEGYTF

D: TRBD2
V: TRBV7-7
size: NA
J: TRBJ2-3
length: 15
DNA: TGTGCCAGCAGCTTAGGTGGGGGGGGACCAGATACGCAGTATTTT
CDR3: CASSLGGGGPDTQYF

D: NA
V: TRBV7-2
size: NA
J: TRBJ1-3
length: 13
DNA: TGTGCCAGCAGCTTCGGCCCGCCAAACACCATATATTTT
CDR3: CASSFGPPNTIYF

D: NA
V: TRBV7-2
size: few
J: TRBJ2-7
length: 14
DNA: TGTGCCAGCAGATTAACAGGTGCGTCCTACGAGCAGTACTTC
CDR3: CASRLTGASYEQYF

D: NA
V: TRBV7-2
size: NA
J: TRBJ2-1
length: 15
DNA: TGTGCCAGCAGCGGTCCGGGAATATCCTACAATGAGCAGTTCTTC
CDR3: CASSGPGISYNEQFF

D: TRBD1
V: TRBV6-5
size: NA
J: TRBJ1-5
length: 15
DNA: TGTGCCAGCAGAAAGACAGGGGGCGCAGATCAGCCCCAGCATTTT
CDR3: CASRKTGGADQPQHF

D: TRBD1
V: TRBV7-9
size: once
J: TRBJ2-2
length: 17
DNA: TGTGCCAGCAGCTCTGCACGAGGGACAGGGGCCACCGGGGAGCTGTTTTTT
CDR3: CASSSARGTGATGELFF

D: NA
V: TRBV18
size: NA
J: TRBJ2-6
length: 17
DNA: TGTGCCAGCTCACCACGGTCTGTTCCGGTTGGGGCCAACGTCCTGACTTTC
CDR3: CASSPRSVPVGANVLTF

D: TRBD2
V: TRBV27
size: NA
J: TRBJ2-5
length: 14
DNA: TGTGCCAGCATGCGGAGTGCGGGAGTAGAGACCCAGTACTTC
CDR3: CASMRSAGVETQYF

D: NA
V: TRBV5-1
size: NA
J: TRBJ2-5
length: 11
DNA: TGCGCCAGCAGCGAACAAGAGACCCAGTACTTC
CDR3: CASSEQETQYF

D: TRBD1
V: TRBV2
size: NA
J: TRBJ2-4
length: 13
DNA: TGTGCCAGCAGGCGGGACAGGGGGAACATTCAGTACTTC
CDR3: CASRRDRGNIQYF

D: NA
V: TRBV11-2
size: once
J: TRBJ2-1
length: 15
DNA: TGTGCCAGCAGCTCCCCGCCTTTGACCTACAATGAGCAGTTCTTC
CDR3: CASSSPPLTYNEQFF

D: NA
V: TRBV6-1
size: NA
J: TRBJ1-5
length: 13
DNA: TGTGCCAGCAGTGAAGACAGAAATCAGCCCCAGCATTTT
CDR3: CASSEDRNQPQHF

D: TRBD1
V: TRBV6-1
size: NA
J: TRBJ1-2
length: 16
DNA: TGTGCCAGCAGTGAATTGACCGGACAGGGACCCTATGGCTACACCTTC
CDR3: CASSELTGQGPYGYTF

D: NA
V: TRBV10-3
size: NA
J: TRBJ2-2
length: 14
DNA: TGTGCCATTAGTCAGGGGGGTAACACCGGGGAGCTGTTTTTT
CDR3: CAISQGGNTGELFF

D: NA
V: TRBV29-1
size: NA
J: TRBJ1-4
length: 14
DNA: TGCAGCGTTGAAGCGAGACGGACTTCTGAAAAACTGTTTTTT
CDR3: CSVEARRTSEKLFF

D: NA
V: TRBV19
size: few
J: TRBJ1-2
length: 18
DNA: TGTGCCAGTATAAGTATATTGAACAGACGGAGAGATTCCCGAATTTTGACCTTC
CDR3: CASISILNRRRDSRILTF

D: TRBD1
V: TRBV5-6
size: NA
J: TRBJ2-7
length: 13
DNA: TGTGCCAGCAGCTCCCGGGACAGGGACGAGCAGTACTTC
CDR3: CASSSRDRDEQYF

D: TRBD1
V: TRBV7-2
size: NA
J: TRBJ2-3
length: 14
DNA: TGTGCCAGCACCTTAGGGGGCTGGGCAGATACGCAGTATTTT
CDR3: CASTLGGWADTQYF

D: NA
V: TRBV9
size: few
J: TRBJ1-3
length: 15
DNA: TGTGCCAGCAGCGTAGGTCCAGGGGCTGGAAACACCATATATTTT
CDR3: CASSVGPGAGNTIYF

D: NA
V: TRBV7-8
size: few
J: TRBJ1-6
length: 15
DNA: TGTGCCAGCAGCGCCGAGGGGAGAAATGAGTCACCCCTCCACTTT
CDR3: CASSAEGRNESPLHF

D: NA
V: TRBV7-3
size: NA
J: TRBJ2-1
length: 15
DNA: TGTGCCAGCAGCACTAATGGACAGTCCTACAATGAGCAGTTCTTC
CDR3: CASSTNGQSYNEQFF

D: NA
V: TRBV6-1
size: NA
J: TRBJ2-1
length: 14
DNA: TGTGCCAGCACCCCGACGGGGTCCTACAATGAGCAGTTCTTC
CDR3: CASTPTGSYNEQFF

D: NA
V: TRBV7-3
size: NA
J: TRBJ2-3
length: 15
DNA: TGTGCCAGCAGCTTATCCTCCGCTACAGGGGATACGCAGTATTTT
CDR3: CASSLSSATGDTQYF